This entry concerns a single T cell receptor beta chain. The sample originates from a study of blood T cell repertoires in COVID-19. Across the study: Both acute and convalescent COVID-19 samples were obtained from the United States, Italy and Spain. PBMCs, B-cell-depleted T cells, or T cells were the source of the cDNA or gDNA that made up the material.

Source study methods: From reference gene primer amplification, estimates of nucleated cell counts were derived. The table came from immunoSEQ multiplex PCR; TCRdb's copy has only in-frame clones and leaves some out. The DNA was the basis for D and trimming; V, J and clone size are from that table. Of 130,000 or so clones in the sample, about 79% were seen once. The clonotype was recovered from an elderly woman with acute or convalescent COVID-19. The source material was peripheral blood.

CDR3 bases: TGTGCCAGCAGTGTTTCACCGGGGACCGGGGAGCTGTTTTTT. Protein product: CASSVSPGTGELFF. The V call is TRBV11-3, the J call TRBJ2-2; a weak D match, TRBD2 (5 bases). Trimming cost V 6 bases and J 5 bases, with 13 bases left between them. The germline gives CDR1 SGHNT, CDR2 YENEEA. The CDR3 covers 14 residues.